The T cell receptor beta chain described here comes from a study of shared clonotypes between healthy human individuals. Study-level information: Per-donor plates numbered three CD4 naive, three CD4 memory, two CD8 naive and one CD8 memory.

TCRdb's copy holds only in-frame clones and misses some; the assay was immunoSEQ multiplex PCR. The sample holds 800,000 to 950,000 clones, around 96% seen once. Naive CD8 cells lacked CD45RO and underwent positive selection for CCR7, leaving out terminally differentiated effector memory CD45RA+ cells. General study results and limits: Naive CD4 clonotype sharing across a handful of donors was around 5.5%.

About this clone: Its specificity is unknown.

The source is a young man in good health. Sequencing was done on a sample of naive CD8+ T cells sorted from blood.

CDR3 amino acids: CAISESATGVYEQYF. The CDR3 nucleotides read TGTGCCATCAGTGAGTCTGCGACAGGGGTTTACGAGCAGTACTTC. J is TRBJ2-7 and V is TRBV10-3; 8 nucleotides match TRBD1. The CDR3 runs 15 residues. CDR1 is ENHRY and CDR2 is SYGVKD in the germline V gene. The trim removed 0 bases at V and 4 bases at J, leaving 5 bases unmatched.